This TCR beta chain was obtained from a study of tumor-infiltrating lymphocytes in primary liver carcinoma. Study-wide results and limits: Between tumor regions, pairs overlapped more than tumor-adjacent and tumor-blood pairs did.

The authors made TCR beta cDNA from 500 ng total RNA with a constant-region primer. A slightly modified ARM-PCR protocol with three nested multiplex PCR rounds produced these TCR beta libraries. The first two PCR rounds used TRBV1-TRBV30 primers with a Cbeta primer, nine to ten cycles each. TCRdb recomputed calls from the multiplex PCR reads with MiXCR, one row per CDR3 protein. This sample carries around 330,000 distinct CDR3 sequences, more than 55% of them seen once, and the ten largest clones take 15% to 20%. Remarks on this clonotype: The antigen is not known. The junction departs from the called germline gene at one end, perhaps through a read error.

Extraction also yielded germline DNA, while blood RNA was obtained from unsorted whole blood. There were only treatment-naive patients, all with chronic HBV infection. The V gene's germline CDR1 is LGHNA and CDR2 YNFKEQ. The CDR3 has 13 residues. The sample comprised peripheral blood. This clonotype was sampled from a young woman with primary liver carcinoma and hepatitis B virus infection. V usage is TRBV4-2 and J usage is TRBJ2-7; D is unclear. The CDR3 region has the DNA TGTGCCAACAGCCAGCTTAGTCACTACGAGCAGTACTTC. Translation gives CANSQLSHYEQYF.